The source of this TCR beta chain is a study of blood T cell repertoires in COVID-19. The assay was immunoSEQ multiplex PCR, and TCRdb's table has in-frame clones only and misses some. The sample holds 95,000 to 100,000 clones, around 92% seen once. The ends were cut back, 4 bases at V and 4 bases at J, with 7 bases in the middle. CDR1 and CDR2 (germline): MDHEN, SYDVKM. The CDR3 is 12 residues long. The receptor comes from a man aged 50 to 59 with active COVID-19. The sequenced sample consisted of peripheral blood. The chain joins TRBV28 to TRBJ2-5; weak D call: TRBD2 (6 bases). The CDR3 loop reads CASSSGGETQYF. The CDR3 nucleotides are TGTGCCAGCAGTTCCGGGGGAGAGACCCAGTACTTC.